Reported below is one T cell receptor (beta chain). Its antigen is currently unknown. Looked up from germline, CDR1 is KGHSH and CDR2 is LQKENI. The CDR3 spans 14 residues. Trimming stripped 4 bases from V and 1 base from J, with 10 bases between. The data derive from a study of long-term antiretroviral therapy in people with HIV. General study findings and limits: Nothing was known about ART adherence, viral resistance or changes in therapy. Clones expanded before ART dominated the repertoire at all time points.

An immunoSEQ assay, version v3.0, was performed at survey level. Method: immunoSEQ multiplex PCR; TCRdb's copy keeps in-frame clones and lacks some. Among roughly 28,000 clones, 85% to 95% were seen once, and the ten largest hold 2.5% to 3.5%. The TCR comes from a man in his fifties with HIV. Sequencing used unsorted PBMCs, obtained 5.3 years after starting antiretroviral therapy. The chain employs TRBV18 and TRBJ1-1; D is uncertain. The CDR3 DNA is TGTGCCAGCTCACAAGGACTCCCGAACACTGAAGCTTTCTTT. Residues: CASSQGLPNTEAFF. The whole variable domain, filled in from reference TRBV18 and TRBJ1-1, reads NAGVMQNPRHLVRRRGQEARLRCSPMKGHSHVYWYRQLPEEGLKFMVYLQKENIIDESGMPKERFSAEFPKEGPSILRIQQVVRGDSAAYFCASSQGLPNTEAFFGQGTRLTVV.